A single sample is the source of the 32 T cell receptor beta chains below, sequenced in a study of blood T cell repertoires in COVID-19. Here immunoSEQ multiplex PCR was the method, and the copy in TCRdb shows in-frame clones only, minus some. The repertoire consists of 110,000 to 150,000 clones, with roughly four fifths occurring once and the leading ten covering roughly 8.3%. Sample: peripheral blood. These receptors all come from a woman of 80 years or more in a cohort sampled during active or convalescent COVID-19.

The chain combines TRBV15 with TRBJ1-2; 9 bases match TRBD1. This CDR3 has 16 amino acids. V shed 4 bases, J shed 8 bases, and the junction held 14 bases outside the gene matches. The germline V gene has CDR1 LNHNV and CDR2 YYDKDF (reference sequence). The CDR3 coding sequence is TGTGCCACCAGCAAAGGCGGGACAGGGATGTTGGTGGGCTACACCTTC. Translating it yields CATSKGGTGMLVGYTF.

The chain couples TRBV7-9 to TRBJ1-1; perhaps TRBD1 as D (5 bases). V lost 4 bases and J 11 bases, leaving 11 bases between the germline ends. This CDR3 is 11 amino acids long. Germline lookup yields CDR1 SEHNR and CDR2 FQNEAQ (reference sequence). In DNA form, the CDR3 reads TGTGCCAGCAGCTGGGAAAAGGGGGCTTTCTTT. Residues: CASSWEKGAFF.

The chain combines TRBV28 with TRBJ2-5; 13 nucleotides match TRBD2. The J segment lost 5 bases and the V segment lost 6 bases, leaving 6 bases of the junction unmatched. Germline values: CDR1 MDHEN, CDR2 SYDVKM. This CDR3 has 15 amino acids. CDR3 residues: CASSWTSGGYETQYF. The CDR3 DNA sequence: TGTGCCAGCAGCTGGACTAGCGGGGGTTATGAGACCCAGTACTTC.

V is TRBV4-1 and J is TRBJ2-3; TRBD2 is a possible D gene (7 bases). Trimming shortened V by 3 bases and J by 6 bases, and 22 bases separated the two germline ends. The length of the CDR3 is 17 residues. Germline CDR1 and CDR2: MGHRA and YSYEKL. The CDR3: CASSQPRTGGRFDTQYF. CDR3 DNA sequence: TGCGCCAGCAGCCAGCCCAGGACGGGGGGCCGGTTCGATACGCAGTATTTT.

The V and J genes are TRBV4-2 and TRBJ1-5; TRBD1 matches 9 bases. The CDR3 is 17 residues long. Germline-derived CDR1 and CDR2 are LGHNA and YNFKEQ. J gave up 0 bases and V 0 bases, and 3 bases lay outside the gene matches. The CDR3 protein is CASSQDRTGVSNQPQHF. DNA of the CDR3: TGTGCCAGCAGCCAAGATAGGACAGGGGTTAGCAATCAGCCCCAGCATTTT.

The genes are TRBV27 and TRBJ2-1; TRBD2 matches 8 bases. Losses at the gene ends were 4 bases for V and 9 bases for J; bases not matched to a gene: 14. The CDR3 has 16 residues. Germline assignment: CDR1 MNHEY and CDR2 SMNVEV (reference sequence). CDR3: CASSSPWIAGRGEQFF. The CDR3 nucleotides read TGTGCCAGCAGTTCCCCGTGGATAGCGGGGAGGGGTGAGCAGTTCTTC.

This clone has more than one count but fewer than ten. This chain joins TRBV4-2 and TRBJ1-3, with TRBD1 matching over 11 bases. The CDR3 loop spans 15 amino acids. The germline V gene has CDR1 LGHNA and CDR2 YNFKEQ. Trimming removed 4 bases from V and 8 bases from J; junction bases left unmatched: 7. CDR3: CASSLPGQGVDTIYF. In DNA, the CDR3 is TGTGCCAGCAGCCTACCGGGACAGGGGGTGGACACCATATATTTT.

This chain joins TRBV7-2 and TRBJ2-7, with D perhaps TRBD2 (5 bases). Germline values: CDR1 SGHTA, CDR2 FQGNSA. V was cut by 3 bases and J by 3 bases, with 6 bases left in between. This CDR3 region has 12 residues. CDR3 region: CASSFDYYEQYF. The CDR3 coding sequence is TGTGCCAGCAGCTTCGACTACTACGAGCAGTACTTC.

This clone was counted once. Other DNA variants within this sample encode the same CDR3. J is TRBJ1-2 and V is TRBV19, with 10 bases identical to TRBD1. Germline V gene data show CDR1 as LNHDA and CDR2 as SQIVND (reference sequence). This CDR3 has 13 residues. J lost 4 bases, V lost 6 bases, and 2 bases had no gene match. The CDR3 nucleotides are TGTGCCAGTAGAAGGACAGGGGGCTATGGCTACACCTTC. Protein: CASRRTGGYGYTF.

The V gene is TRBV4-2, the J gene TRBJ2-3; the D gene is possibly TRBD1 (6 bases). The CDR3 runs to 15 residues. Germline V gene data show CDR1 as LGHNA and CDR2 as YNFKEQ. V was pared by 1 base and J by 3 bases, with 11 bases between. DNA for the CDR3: TGTGCCAGCAGCCAAGGAGCAGGGGCTACAGATACGCAGTATTTT. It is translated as CASSQGAGATDTQYF.

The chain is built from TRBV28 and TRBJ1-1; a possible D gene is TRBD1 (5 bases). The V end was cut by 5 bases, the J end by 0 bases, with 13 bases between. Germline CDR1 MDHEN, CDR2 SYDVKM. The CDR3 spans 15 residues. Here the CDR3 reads CASSNYRTMNTEAFF. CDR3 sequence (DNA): TGTGCCAGCAGTAACTACAGGACCATGAACACTGAAGCTTTCTTT.

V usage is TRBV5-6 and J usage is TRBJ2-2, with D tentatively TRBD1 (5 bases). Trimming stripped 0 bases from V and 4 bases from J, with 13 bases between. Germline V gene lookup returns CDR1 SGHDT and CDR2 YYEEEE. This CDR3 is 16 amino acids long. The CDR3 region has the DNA TGTGCCAGCAGCTTGGGTCTGCAGGGCGGCACCGGGGAGCTGTTTTTT. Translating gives CASSLGLQGGTGELFF.

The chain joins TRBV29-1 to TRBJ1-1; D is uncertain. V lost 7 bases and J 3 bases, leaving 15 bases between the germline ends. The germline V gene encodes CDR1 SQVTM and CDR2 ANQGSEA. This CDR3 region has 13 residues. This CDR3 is CSGADSGHTEAFF. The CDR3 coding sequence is TGCAGCGGTGCTGATTCAGGTCACACTGAAGCTTTCTTT.

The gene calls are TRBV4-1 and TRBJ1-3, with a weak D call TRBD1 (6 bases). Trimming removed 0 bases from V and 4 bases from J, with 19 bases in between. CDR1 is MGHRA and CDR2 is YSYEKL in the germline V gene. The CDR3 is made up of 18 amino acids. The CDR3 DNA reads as TGCGCCAGCAGCCAAGATGTTGGGCGCACAGGGTTGGGAAACACCATATATTTT. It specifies CASSQDVGRTGLGNTIYF.

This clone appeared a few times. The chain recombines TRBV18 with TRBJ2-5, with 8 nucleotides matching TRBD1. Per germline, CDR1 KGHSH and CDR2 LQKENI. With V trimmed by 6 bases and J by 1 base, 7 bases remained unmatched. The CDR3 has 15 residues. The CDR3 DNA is TGTGCCAGCTCGGCTCGGGACAGGTTCCAAGAGACCCAGTACTTC. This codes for CASSARDRFQETQYF.

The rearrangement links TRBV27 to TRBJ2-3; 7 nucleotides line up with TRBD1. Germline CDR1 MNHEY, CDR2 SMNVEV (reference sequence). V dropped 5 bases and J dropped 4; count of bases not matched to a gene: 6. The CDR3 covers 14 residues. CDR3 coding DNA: TGTGCCAGCAGTCGGACAGGATGGGCAGATACGCAGTATTTT. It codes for CASSRTGWADTQYF.

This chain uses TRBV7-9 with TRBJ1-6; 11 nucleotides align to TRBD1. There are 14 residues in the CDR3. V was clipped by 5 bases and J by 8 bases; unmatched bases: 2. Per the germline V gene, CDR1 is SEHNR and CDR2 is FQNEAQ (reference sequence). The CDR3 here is CASSPDRGHSPLHF. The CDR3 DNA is TGTGCCAGCAGCCCGGACAGGGGGCATTCACCCCTCCACTTT. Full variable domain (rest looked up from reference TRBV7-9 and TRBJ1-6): DTGVSQNPRHKITKRGQNVTFRCDPISEHNRLYWYRQTLGQGPEFLTYFQNEAQLEKSRLLSDRFSAERPKGSFSTLEIQRTEQGDSAMYLCASSPDRGHSPLHFGNGTRLTVT.

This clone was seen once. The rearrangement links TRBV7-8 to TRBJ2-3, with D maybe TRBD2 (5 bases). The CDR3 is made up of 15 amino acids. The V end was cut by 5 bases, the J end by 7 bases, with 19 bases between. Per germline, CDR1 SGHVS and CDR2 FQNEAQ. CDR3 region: CASSQIRGSFNTQYF. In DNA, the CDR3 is TGTGCCAGCAGCCAAATTCGGGGATCCTTTAATACGCAGTATTTT.

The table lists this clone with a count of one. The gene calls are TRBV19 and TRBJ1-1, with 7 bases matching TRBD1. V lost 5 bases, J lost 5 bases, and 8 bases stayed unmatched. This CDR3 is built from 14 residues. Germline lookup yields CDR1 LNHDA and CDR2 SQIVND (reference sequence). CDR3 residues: CASSGTAVRTEAFF. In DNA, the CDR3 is TGTGCCAGTAGTGGGACAGCCGTTAGGACTGAAGCTTTCTTT.

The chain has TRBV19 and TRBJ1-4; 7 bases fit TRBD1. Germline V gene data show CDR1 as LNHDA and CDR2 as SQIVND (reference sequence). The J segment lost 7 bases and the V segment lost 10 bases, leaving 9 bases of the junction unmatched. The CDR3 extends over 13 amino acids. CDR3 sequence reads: CATRQGWGEKLFF. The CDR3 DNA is TGTGCCACGCGACAGGGCTGGGGTGAAAAACTGTTTTTT.

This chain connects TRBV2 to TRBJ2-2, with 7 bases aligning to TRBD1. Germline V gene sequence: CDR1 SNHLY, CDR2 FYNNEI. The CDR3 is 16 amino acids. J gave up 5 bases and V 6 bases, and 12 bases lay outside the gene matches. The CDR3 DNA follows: TGTGCCAGCAGCCCACTACAGGGGACAAAAACCGGGGAGCTGTTTTTT. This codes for CASSPLQGTKTGELFF.

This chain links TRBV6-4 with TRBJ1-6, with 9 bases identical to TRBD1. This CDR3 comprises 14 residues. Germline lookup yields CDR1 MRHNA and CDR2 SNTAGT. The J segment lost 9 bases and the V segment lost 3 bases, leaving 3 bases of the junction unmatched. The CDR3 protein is CASSETGGASPLHF. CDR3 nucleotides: TGTGCCAGCAGTGAAACAGGGGGCGCTTCACCCCTCCACTTT.

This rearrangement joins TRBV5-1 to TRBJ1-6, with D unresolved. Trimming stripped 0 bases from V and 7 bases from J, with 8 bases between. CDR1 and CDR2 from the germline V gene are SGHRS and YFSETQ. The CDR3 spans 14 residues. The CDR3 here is CASSLAGKNSPLHF. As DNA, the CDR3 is TGCGCCAGCAGCTTGGCCGGGAAGAATTCACCCCTCCACTTT.

The CDR3 sequence: CATSDLGDREYRKQYV. The CDR3 bases are TGTGCCACCAGTGACCTAGGAGACAGGGAGTACAGAAAGCAGTACGTC. This chain uses TRBV24-1 with TRBJ2-7; 7 positions agree with TRBD1. The CDR3 totals 16 residues. Germline loops: CDR1 KGHDR, CDR2 SFDVKD. The trim removed 4 bases at V and 8 bases at J, leaving 16 bases unmatched.

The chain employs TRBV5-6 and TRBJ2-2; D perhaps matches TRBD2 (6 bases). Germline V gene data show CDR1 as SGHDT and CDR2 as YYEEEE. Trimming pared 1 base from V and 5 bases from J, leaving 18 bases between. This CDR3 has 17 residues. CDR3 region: CASSLRGSLRGTGELFF. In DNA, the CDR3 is TGTGCCAGCAGCTTGAGGGGTTCGTTGCGGGGTACCGGGGAGCTGTTTTTT.

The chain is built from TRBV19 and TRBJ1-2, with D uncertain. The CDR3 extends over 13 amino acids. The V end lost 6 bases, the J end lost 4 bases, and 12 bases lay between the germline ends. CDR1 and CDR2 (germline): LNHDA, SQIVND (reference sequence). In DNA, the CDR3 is TGTGCCAGTAGGAGACCCGGGGTCTATGGCTACACCTTC. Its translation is CASRRPGVYGYTF. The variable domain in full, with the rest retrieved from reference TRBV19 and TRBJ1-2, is DGGITQSPKYLFRKEGQNVTLSCEQNLNHDAMYWYRQDPGQGLRLIYYSQIVNDFQKGDIAEGYSVSREKKESFPLTVTSAQKNPTAFYLCASRRPGVYGYTFGSGTRLTVV.

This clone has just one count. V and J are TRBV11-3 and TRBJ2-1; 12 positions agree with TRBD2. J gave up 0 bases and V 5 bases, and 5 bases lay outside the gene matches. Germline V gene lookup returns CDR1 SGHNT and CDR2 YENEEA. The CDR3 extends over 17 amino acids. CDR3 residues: CASSRGLAGSSYNEQFF. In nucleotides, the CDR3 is TGTGCCAGCAGCCGTGGACTAGCGGGGAGCTCCTACAATGAGCAGTTCTTC.

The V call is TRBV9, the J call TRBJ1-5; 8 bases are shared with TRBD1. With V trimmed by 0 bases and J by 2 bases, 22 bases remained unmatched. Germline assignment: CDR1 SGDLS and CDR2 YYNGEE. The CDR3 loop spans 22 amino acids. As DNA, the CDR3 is TGTGCCAGCAGCGTAGAAGGGACAGGACGATACCCCAGAGAGGGGGGCAATCAGCCCCAGCATTTT. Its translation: CASSVEGTGRYPREGGNQPQHF.

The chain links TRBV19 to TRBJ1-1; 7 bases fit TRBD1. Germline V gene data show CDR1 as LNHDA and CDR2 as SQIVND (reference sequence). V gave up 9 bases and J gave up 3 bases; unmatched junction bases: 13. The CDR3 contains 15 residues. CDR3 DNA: TGTGCCAGCTCTGGACAGGCGCTTTTCGACACTGAAGCTTTCTTT. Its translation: CASSGQALFDTEAFF.

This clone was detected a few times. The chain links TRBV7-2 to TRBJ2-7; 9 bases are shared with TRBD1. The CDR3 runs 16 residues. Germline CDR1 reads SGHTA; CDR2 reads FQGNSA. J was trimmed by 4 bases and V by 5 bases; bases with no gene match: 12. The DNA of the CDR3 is TGTGCCAGCAGCCGGGCGGGGACAGGGATTATGTACGAGCAGTACTTC. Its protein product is CASSRAGTGIMYEQYF.

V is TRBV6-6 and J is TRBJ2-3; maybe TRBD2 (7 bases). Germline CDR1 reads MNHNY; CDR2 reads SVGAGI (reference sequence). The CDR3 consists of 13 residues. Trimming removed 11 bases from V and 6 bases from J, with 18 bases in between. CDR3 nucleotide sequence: TGTGCCCACAGGCGGGGGCCCGGTGATACGCAGTATTTT. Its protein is CAHRRGPGDTQYF.

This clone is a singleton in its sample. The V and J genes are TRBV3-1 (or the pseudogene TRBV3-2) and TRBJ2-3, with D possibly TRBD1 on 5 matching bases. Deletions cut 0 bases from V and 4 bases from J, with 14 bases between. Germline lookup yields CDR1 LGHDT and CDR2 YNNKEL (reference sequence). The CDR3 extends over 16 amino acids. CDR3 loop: CASSQEGRGGPDTQYF. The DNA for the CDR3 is TGTGCCAGCAGCCAAGAGGGGCGAGGTGGGCCAGATACGCAGTATTTT.